These 21 T cell receptor beta chains share one sample of origin, sequenced in a study of blood T cell repertoires in COVID-19. Sequencing used immunoSEQ multiplex PCR; TCRdb keeps in-frame clones, though not all of them. The table records a few hundred thousand clones, more than 65% of them present only once. Sequenced sample: peripheral blood. These receptor sequences come from a woman aged 40 to 50 who had recovered from COVID-19.

This chain connects TRBV30 to TRBJ2-2, with 7 bases lining up with TRBD2. Germline V gene sequence: CDR1 GTSNPN, CDR2 SVGIG (reference sequence). Trimming at V came to 0 bases and at J to 4 bases, leaving 5 bases not matched to a gene. The CDR3 spans 15 residues. The CDR3 here is CAWSVNGGVTGELFF. Written as DNA, the CDR3 is TGTGCCTGGAGTGTGAATGGGGGGGTCACCGGGGAGCTGTTTTTT. Complete variable domain (other parts from reference TRBV30 and TRBJ2-2): SQTIHQWPATLVQPVGSPLSLECTVEGTSNPNLYWYRQAAGRGLQLLFYSVGIGQISSEVPQNLSASRPQDRQFILSSKKLLLSDSGFYLCAWSVNGGVTGELFFGEGSRLTVL.

The V call is TRBV7-2, the J call TRBJ2-3, with D possibly being TRBD2 (5 bases). V dropped 4 bases and J dropped 2 bases, with 16 bases sitting between them. This CDR3 is built from 16 residues. Germline assignment: CDR1 SGHTA and CDR2 FQGNSA. The CDR3 is CASSSGRSRDTDTQYF. As DNA, the CDR3 is TGTGCCAGCAGCTCCGGAAGAAGTCGGGACACAGATACGCAGTATTTT.

CDR3 in amino acids: CASSRDRLAGTEAFF. CDR3 sequence (DNA): TGTGCCAGCAGCCGGGACAGGTTGGCCGGCACTGAAGCTTTCTTT. V usage is TRBV7-9 and J usage is TRBJ1-1; the match to TRBD1 covers 8 bases. The germline V gene has CDR1 SEHNR and CDR2 FQNEAQ (reference sequence). This CDR3 comprises 15 residues. Trimming took 5 bases from V and 4 from J; bases not matched to a gene: 9.

The chain couples TRBV6-5 to TRBJ1-1, with 9 bases identical to TRBD1. V lost 6 bases to trimming and J lost 6 bases; unmatched junction nucleotides: 5. The CDR3 spans 13 residues. Germline assignment: CDR1 MNHEY and CDR2 SVGAGI. CDR3 coding DNA: TGTGCCAGCAGAGACAGGGGGGTATCTGAAGCTTTCTTT. It yields the protein CASRDRGVSEAFF.

This rearrangement joins TRBV3-1 (or the pseudogene TRBV3-2) to TRBJ2-2, with D perhaps matching TRBD2 (7 bases). V was cut by 1 base and J by 4 bases, with 13 bases left in between. The CDR3 length is 16 residues. Germline values: CDR1 LGHDT, CDR2 YNNKEL (reference sequence). CDR3 in amino acids: CASSQVAGALTGELFF. CDR3 coding DNA: TGTGCCAGCAGCCAAGTGGCGGGGGCGCTCACCGGGGAGCTGTTTTTT.

This clone appeared a few times. The chain uses TRBV3-1 (or the pseudogene TRBV3-2) and TRBJ1-1, with 9 bases aligning to TRBD1. The CDR3 totals 16 residues. After removal of 4 bases from V and 0 bases from J, the junction contained 6 bases not matched to a gene. CDR1 LGHDT and CDR2 YNNKEL come from the germline V gene (reference sequence). The CDR3 loop is CASSLGTGIMNTEAFF. The CDR3 DNA follows: TGTGCCAGCAGCCTGGGGACAGGGATTATGAACACTGAAGCTTTCTTT.

V is TRBV30 and J is TRBJ2-3; 7 nucleotides line up with TRBD2. The germline CDR1 and CDR2 sequences are GTSNPN and SVGIG (reference sequence). The CDR3 sequence is 11 residues long. Trimming at V came to 7 bases and at J to 10 bases, leaving 8 bases not matched to a gene. The chain's CDR3 is CALRLGGAQYF. CDR3 nucleotides: TGTGCCTTAAGGCTGGGGGGGGCGCAGTATTTT.

This rearrangement joins TRBV19 to TRBJ2-2, with 9 bases identical to TRBD1. The V gene end was trimmed by 4 bases and the J gene end by 7 bases; junction bases not matched to a gene: 7. CDR1 is LNHDA and CDR2 is SQIVND in the germline V gene (reference sequence). The CDR3 runs to 15 residues. This CDR3 reads CASSTVTGGNGELFF. The CDR3 DNA reads as TGTGCCAGTAGTACCGTGACAGGGGGGAACGGGGAGCTGTTTTTT.

The chain carries TRBV6-5 and TRBJ2-3; 13 bases are shared with TRBD2. CDR3 length: 16 residues. V was pared by 4 bases and J by 6 bases, with 7 bases of the junction left unmatched. Germline V gene lookup returns CDR1 MNHEY and CDR2 SVGAGI. The CDR3, as DNA: TGTGCCAGCAGTTCAACTAGCGGGGGGGAGGGGGATACGCAGTATTTT. Translated, it gives CASSSTSGGEGDTQYF.

The chain links TRBV19 to TRBJ1-5, with 9 nucleotides matching TRBD1. The junction had 12 bases not matched to a gene; V was cut back by 5 bases and J by 7 bases. The CDR3 runs to 16 residues. CDR1 is LNHDA and CDR2 is SQIVND in the germline V gene (reference sequence). The CDR3 sequence: CASSLTGQGLRQPQHF. Written as DNA, the CDR3 is TGTGCCAGTAGTCTAACTGGACAGGGGTTACGGCAGCCCCAGCATTTT.

The V and J genes are TRBV5-1 and TRBJ2-2; 8 nucleotides agree with TRBD1. This CDR3 has 16 amino acids. The V and J ends lost 1 base and 3 bases, in that order; junction bases with no gene match: 5. CDR1 SGHRS and CDR2 YFSETQ come from the germline V gene. CDR3 in amino acids: CASSLPGGMDTGELFF. CDR3 DNA sequence: TGCGCCAGCAGCTTGCCAGGGGGCATGGACACCGGGGAGCTGTTTTTT.

This chain joins TRBV21-1 and TRBJ2-7; the table's D gene call, TRBD1, was not cross checked with the DNA. TRBV21-1 is a known pseudogene. This CDR3 comprises 15 residues. The CDR3 spells CASSRRDSSGYEQYF. The CDR3 DNA reads as TGTGCCAGCAGCAGACGGGACAGTTCCGGTTACGAGCAGTACTTC.

This chain joins TRBV4-3 and TRBJ2-3, with 15 bases lining up with TRBD2. Per the germline V gene, CDR1 is LGHNA and CDR2 is YSLEER. The ends lost 0 bases at V and 5 bases at J; junction bases unmatched: 9. The CDR3 contains 19 residues. CDR3 coding DNA: TGCGCCAGCAGCCAAGAGGGTCGGGGACTAGCGGGGGGCGTAGATACGCAGTATTTT. The encoded protein is CASSQEGRGLAGGVDTQYF.

The chain uses TRBV29-1 and TRBJ2-2; 7 nucleotides match TRBD1. The V segment lost 3 bases and the J segment 0 bases; nucleotides outside the gene matches: 4. Germline lookup yields CDR1 SQVTM and CDR2 ANQGSEA. This CDR3 contains 15 residues. The CDR3 loop is CSVDPGQTNTGELFF. In DNA form, the CDR3 reads TGCAGCGTTGACCCGGGACAGACGAACACCGGGGAGCTGTTTTTT.

This chain joins TRBV7-8 and TRBJ1-1, with 7 nucleotides matching TRBD1. The CDR3 length is 17 residues. CDR1 and CDR2 (germline): SGHVS, FQNEAQ. V dropped 3 bases and J dropped 1; count of bases not matched to a gene: 11. CDR3 amino acids: CASSFPRDSQGNTEAFF. In DNA, the CDR3 is TGTGCCAGCAGCTTTCCCCGGGACAGCCAAGGGAACACTGAAGCTTTCTTT.

The table lists this clone with a count of one. V usage is TRBV29-1 and J usage is TRBJ2-7, with D possibly TRBD1 on 6 matching bases. Germline lookup yields CDR1 SQVTM and CDR2 ANQGSEA. Trimming removed 4 bases at V and 0 bases at J, with 13 bases between. The CDR3 extends over 14 amino acids. CDR3 bases: TGCAGCGTTGGTGCCAGGGGAAACTCCTACGAGCAGTACTTC. This gives the protein CSVGARGNSYEQYF.

The chain employs TRBV6-2 or TRBV6-3 and TRBJ1-4; unclear D gene. V lost 4 bases and J 8 bases, leaving 11 bases between the germline ends. This CDR3 has 13 residues. The germline V gene encodes CDR1 MNHEY and CDR2 SVGEGT. CDR3 coding DNA: TGTGCCAGCAGTTCCCTACTGGAGGAAAAACTGTTTTTT. Residues: CASSSLLEEKLFF.

The table lists this clone with a count of one. V gene TRBV19 combines with J gene TRBJ2-2, with D perhaps matching TRBD1 (6 bases). Trimming cost V 9 bases and J 3 bases, with 17 bases left between them. The CDR3 is 15 amino acids. Germline V gives CDR1 LNHDA, CDR2 SQIVND (reference sequence). The CDR3 protein is CASRPSPGDTGELFF. In DNA form, the CDR3 reads TGTGCCAGCAGACCCTCGCCAGGGGACACCGGGGAGCTGTTTTTT.

This sequence joins TRBV2 and TRBJ2-3; D gene uncertain. V was cut by 7 bases and J by 5 bases, with 16 bases left in between. CDR1 and CDR2 (germline): SNHLY, FYNNEI. CDR3 length: 14 amino acids. The DNA of the CDR3 is TGTGCCAGCATACCCATAACTCTCCAAGATACGCAGTATTTT. It translates to CASIPITLQDTQYF. Filled out from reference TRBV2 and TRBJ2-3, the complete variable domain reads EPEVTQTPSHQVTQMGQEVILRCVPISNHLYFYWYRQILGQKVEFLVSFYNNEISEKSEIFDDQFSVERPDGSNFTLKIRSTKLEDSAMYFCASIPITLQDTQYFGPGTRLTVL.

V is TRBV6-2 or TRBV6-3 and J is TRBJ1-1; possibly TRBD1 for D (5 bases). The CDR3 has 14 amino acids. V lost 6 bases and J lost 11, with 22 bases in between. Per germline, CDR1 MNHEY and CDR2 SVGEGT. CDR3 in amino acids: CASSPILAGAWAFF. The CDR3 DNA is TGTGCCAGCAGCCCTATACTGGCTGGGGCCTGGGCTTTCTTT.

The V and J genes are TRBV7-9 and TRBJ1-1, with D perhaps TRBD1 (5 bases). CDR3 size: 13 residues. V lost 10 bases to trimming and J lost 0 bases, with 12 bases between them. Germline CDR1 reads SEHNR; CDR2 reads FQNEAQ (reference sequence). The CDR3 region is CATGGELNTEAFF. Here the CDR3 DNA reads TGTGCCACCGGGGGGGAGTTGAACACTGAAGCTTTCTTT.